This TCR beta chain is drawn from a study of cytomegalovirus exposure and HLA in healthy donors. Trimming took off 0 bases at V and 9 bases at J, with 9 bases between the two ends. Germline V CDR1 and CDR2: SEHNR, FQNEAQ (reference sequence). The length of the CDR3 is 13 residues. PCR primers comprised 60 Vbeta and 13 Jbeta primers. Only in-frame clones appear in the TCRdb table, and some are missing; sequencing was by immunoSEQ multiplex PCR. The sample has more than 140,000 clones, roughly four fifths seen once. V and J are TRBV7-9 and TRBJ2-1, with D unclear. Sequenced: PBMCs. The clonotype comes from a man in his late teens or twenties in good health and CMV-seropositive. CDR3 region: CASSLASLGEQFF. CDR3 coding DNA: TGTGCCAGCAGCTTAGCTAGCCTTGGTGAGCAGTTCTTC.